The TCR beta chain described here comes from a study of response to subunit inactivated influenza vaccine. Germline CDR1 and CDR2: MNHEY and SVGEGT. V lost 8 bases and J lost 5, with 18 bases in between. The CDR3 runs to 14 residues. This clonotype was seen only a few times. Its antigen is undetermined. Study results and caveats: The authors proposed limited new T cell recruitment per seasonal influenza vaccination.

TCRdb used MiXCR to reprocess the RT-PCR reads, holding one entry per CDR3 protein. The data contain 800,000 or so distinct CDR3 sequences, 21% of them seen just once; the ten biggest clones take up 10%. The receptor's source is a man aged 50 to 60 who received an inactivated influenza vaccine. The input for sequencing was PBMCs from blood, taken 4 to 6 days after vaccination. The genes are TRBV6-2 or TRBV6-3 and TRBJ1-1, with a tentative D call TRBD1 (5 bases). The CDR3 coding sequence is TGTGCCAGCTCGTACGTGGGGGTTGGGACTGAAGCTTTCTTT. Encoded protein: CASSYVGVGTEAFF.